Below, 22 T cell receptor beta chains from the same sample are listed, as sequenced in a study of T cell responses to AZD1222 COVID-19 vaccine. Repertoires were generated with immunoSEQ multiplex PCR, while TCRdb's copy carries only in-frame clones and drops some. The sample has roughly 100,000 clones; roughly 84% are singletons. Here the sequenced sample was peripheral blood, taken on day 0 of AZD1222 vaccination. These receptors were taken from an adult in good health.

The genes are TRBV7-9 and TRBJ1-3, with D uncertain. CDR1 SEHNR and CDR2 FQNEAQ come from the germline V gene (reference sequence). Deletions cut 3 bases from V and 3 bases from J, with 9 bases between. The CDR3 is 14 residues long. CDR3: CASSFIQVGNTIYF. CDR3 in DNA: TGTGCCAGCAGCTTTATCCAGGTTGGAAACACCATATATTTT.

This clone showed up just a few times. The chain carries TRBV3-1 (or the pseudogene TRBV3-2) and TRBJ2-1; the match to TRBD2 covers 10 bases. CDR1 is LGHDT and CDR2 is YNNKEL in the germline V gene (reference sequence). This CDR3 contains 15 residues. V dropped 4 bases and J dropped 3; count of bases not matched to a gene: 3. DNA for the CDR3: TGTGCCAGCAGCCGAGGACTAGCGGACTACAATGAGCAGTTCTTC. It translates to CASSRGLADYNEQFF.

In this sample, this clone turned up a few times. This chain links TRBV5-1 with TRBJ1-1; maybe TRBD1 (6 bases). The CDR3 runs to 17 residues. Per the germline V gene, CDR1 is SGHRS and CDR2 is YFSETQ. V was pared by 0 bases and J by 4 bases, with 19 bases between. The CDR3 is CASSLGRRMRGATEAFF. Written as DNA, the CDR3 is TGCGCCAGCAGCTTGGGCCGCCGGATGCGGGGGGCCACTGAAGCTTTCTTT.

The rearrangement uses TRBV28 and TRBJ1-5; 8 bases match TRBD1. The CDR3 loop spans 15 amino acids. The germline V gene has CDR1 MDHEN and CDR2 SYDVKM. V trimming: 8 bases; J trimming: 6 bases; junction bases outside the gene matches: 12. The CDR3 coding sequence is TGTGCCAGCCGAGTTATTGCAGGGGGCGGTCAGCCCCAGCATTTT. Translation: CASRVIAGGGQPQHF.

The V gene is TRBV4-3, the J gene TRBJ2-7; TRBD1 aligns across 7 bases. The CDR3 totals 15 residues. Per the germline V gene, CDR1 is LGHNA and CDR2 is YSLEER. The V gene end was trimmed by 0 bases and the J gene end by 1 base; junction bases not matched to a gene: 3. The CDR3 protein is CASSQEPTGSYEQYF. The CDR3 region has the DNA TGCGCCAGCAGCCAAGAGCCGACAGGGTCCTACGAGCAGTACTTC.

The V gene is TRBV30, the J gene TRBJ1-5; D uncertain. Germline lookup yields CDR1 GTSNPN and CDR2 SVGIG (reference sequence). Trimming removed 0 bases from V and 1 base from J, with 7 bases in between. This CDR3 is 14 amino acids long. The CDR3 region is CAWSVYGSNQPQHF. CDR3 nucleotide sequence: TGTGCCTGGAGTGTGTACGGCAGCAATCAGCCCCAGCATTTT.

This clone was detected once. The J gene is TRBJ1-5, the V gene TRBV7-9; possibly TRBD1 for D (5 bases). CDR3 length: 15 amino acids. Germline V gene sequence: CDR1 SEHNR, CDR2 FQNEAQ (reference sequence). V gave up 2 bases and J gave up 2 bases, with 10 bases separating them. CDR3 nucleotide sequence: TGTGCCAGCAGCTTAAGTGAGGGGCGCAATCAGCCCCAGCATTTT. It translates to CASSLSEGRNQPQHF.

The chain combines TRBV5-5 with TRBJ2-7; 11 nucleotides match TRBD2. The CDR3 runs to 15 residues. The germline gives CDR1 SGHKS, CDR2 YYEKEE (reference sequence). V was clipped by 0 bases and J by 2 bases; unmatched bases: 1. CDR3 DNA: TGTGCCAGCAGCTTGGCGACTAGCGGGACCTACGAGCAGTACTTC. This sequence encodes CASSLATSGTYEQYF.

J is TRBJ1-5 and V is TRBV4-1; D is uncertain. CDR3 length: 16 amino acids. Trimming left V 0 bases short and J 4 bases short, with 13 bases between. Germline V gene lookup returns CDR1 MGHRA and CDR2 YSYEKL. CDR3 sequence: CASSQDALAGNQPQHF. Here the CDR3 DNA reads TGCGCCAGCAGCCAAGATGCGCTCGCGGGGAATCAGCCCCAGCATTTT.

The chain couples TRBV24-1 to TRBJ2-2; no firm D call. With 9 bases removed from V and 0 bases from J, the gap between germline ends came to 13 bases. Germline values: CDR1 KGHDR, CDR2 SFDVKD. CDR3 length: 15 amino acids. The CDR3 coding sequence is TGTGCCACCTCCCCTAACTTACCGAACACCGGGGAGCTGTTTTTT. Amino acids: CATSPNLPNTGELFF.

The V gene is TRBV3-1 (or the pseudogene TRBV3-2), the J gene TRBJ2-2; the D gene is possibly TRBD2 (6 bases). V was shortened by 1 base and J by 1 base, with 7 bases between the two germline ends. Germline assignment: CDR1 LGHDT and CDR2 YNNKEL (reference sequence). The CDR3 has 15 amino acids. The CDR3, as DNA: TGTGCCAGCAGCCAAGGGCGGGAGAACACCGGGGAGCTGTTTTTT. Its protein product is CASSQGRENTGELFF.

V usage is TRBV28 and J usage is TRBJ1-5; D remains ambiguous. CDR1 and CDR2 (germline): MDHEN, SYDVKM. V gave up 6 bases and J gave up 3 bases, with 12 bases separating them. This CDR3 has 14 residues. CDR3 sequence: CASSFLGNNQPQHF. CDR3 nucleotides: TGTGCCAGCAGCTTTTTGGGCAACAATCAGCCCCAGCATTTT.

The rearrangement links TRBV24-1 to TRBJ2-1; 9 nucleotides line up with TRBD2. The CDR3 has 15 residues. CDR1 is KGHDR, CDR2 SFDVKD, per germline. Trimming took 4 bases from V and 10 from J; bases not matched to a gene: 10. The CDR3 is CATSESDPGTSEQFF. CDR3 DNA sequence: TGTGCCACCAGTGAATCAGACCCCGGGACTAGCGAGCAGTTCTTC.

The J gene is TRBJ1-1, the V gene TRBV6-1; D is ambiguous. Trimming took off 2 bases at V and 9 bases at J, with 10 bases between the two ends. CDR3 length: 12 residues. Germline values: CDR1 MNHNS, CDR2 SASEGT. The DNA for the CDR3 is TGTGCCAGCAGTGAACTAGGATGGAAAGCTTTCTTT. Protein: CASSELGWKAFF.

The chain combines TRBV28 with TRBJ2-4; 7 bases are a match to TRBD1. The length of the CDR3 is 17 residues. The V gene end was trimmed by 5 bases and the J gene end by 0 bases; junction bases not matched to a gene: 10. Germline V lookup: CDR1 MDHEN, CDR2 SYDVKM. Here the CDR3 reads CASSTVGQGVAKNIQYF. The CDR3 coding sequence is TGTGCCAGCAGTACCGTCGGGCAGGGGGTAGCCAAAAACATTCAGTACTTC.

The chain recombines TRBV6-5 with TRBJ1-2, with no clear D. Germline assignment: CDR1 MNHEY and CDR2 SVGAGI. The CDR3 is 13 residues long. V lost 7 bases to trimming and J lost 1 base, with 10 bases between them. This CDR3 reads CASTLISNYGYTF. The CDR3 nucleotides are TGTGCCAGCACCCTTATAAGTAACTATGGCTACACCTTC.

This clone appeared a single time. The chain links TRBV29-1 to TRBJ1-1, with D uncertain. From germline, CDR1 is SQVTM and CDR2 ANQGSEA. CDR3 length: 13 amino acids. V was clipped by 0 bases and J by 4 bases, with 9 bases between them. CDR3 sequence reads: CSVEDAVGTEAFF. The CDR3 nucleotides are TGCAGCGTTGAAGATGCAGTCGGCACTGAAGCTTTCTTT.

This chain links TRBV11-2 with TRBJ1-2; possibly TRBD1 for D (5 bases). Germline lookup yields CDR1 SGHAT and CDR2 FQNNGV. V was trimmed by 5 bases and J by 1 base, leaving 14 bases between them. The CDR3 loop spans 15 amino acids. This CDR3 is CASSTLGADNYGYTF. The CDR3 DNA reads as TGTGCCAGCAGCACCCTCGGGGCAGATAACTATGGCTACACCTTC.

The V and J genes are TRBV19 and TRBJ1-5, with D possibly being TRBD1 (5 bases). Trimming stripped 5 bases from V and 0 bases from J, with 20 bases between. The CDR3 loop spans 18 amino acids. Germline V lookup: CDR1 LNHDA, CDR2 SQIVND (reference sequence). This CDR3 is CASSALLDSYYSNQPQHF. In nucleotides, the CDR3 is TGTGCCAGTAGTGCGCTCCTTGACAGTTATTATAGCAATCAGCCCCAGCATTTT.

V and J are TRBV19 and TRBJ2-2; 9 bases are a match to TRBD1. The germline CDR1 and CDR2 sequences are LNHDA and SQIVND (reference sequence). The CDR3 covers 15 residues. J was trimmed by 10 bases and V by 3 bases; bases with no gene match: 9. The DNA of the CDR3 is TGTGCCAGTAGTATGTTGGACAGGGGAGGTGTGGAGCTGTTTTTT. Translating gives CASSMLDRGGVELFF.

The rearrangement links TRBV7-3 to TRBJ2-1; possibly TRBD1 for D (5 bases). The CDR3 covers 16 residues. With 1 base removed from V and 2 bases from J, the gap between germline ends came to 12 bases. CDR1 is SGHTA, CDR2 FQGTGA, per germline. CDR3 coding DNA: TGTGCCAGCAGCTTAATATCGCAGGGAACCTACAATGAGCAGTTCTTC. This translates into CASSLISQGTYNEQFF.

The chain recombines TRBV18 with TRBJ2-7, with 9 positions matching TRBD1. Per germline, CDR1 KGHSH and CDR2 LQKENI. There are 15 residues in the CDR3. The V segment lost 2 bases and the J segment 3 bases; nucleotides outside the gene matches: 5. The CDR3 region has the DNA TGTGCCAGCTCACCATCTTCGGGACAGGGCTACGAGCAGTACTTC. Protein: CASSPSSGQGYEQYF.